This TCR beta chain was captured in a study of glioma-infiltrating T cells. Study outcomes and limitations: Above-expected tissue-blood divergence occurred in all gliomas, most in low-grade ones. Very few CDR3 sequences were shared between tissue and blood.

The iRepertoire nested amplicon-rescue multiplex PCR amplified TCR alpha and beta CDR3s from RNA. Tissue mRNA or PBMC total RNA, about 95-450 ng, went into one-step reverse transcription and amplification. MiXCR was run by TCRdb on the multiplex PCR reads, yielding one entry per CDR3 protein. Here the sample spans approximately 5,800 distinct CDR3 sequences, around 44% being singletons. The germline V gene has CDR1 MNHEY and CDR2 SMNVEV (reference sequence). The CDR3 has 14 residues. The V and J ends lost 0 bases and 3 bases respectively, with 9 bases between them. This clonotype is hyperexpanded. Its cognate antigen is unknown.

This TCR derives from a human donor with low-grade glioma or glioblastoma, undergoing nonglioma brain surgery, or in good health (not recorded which). The sequenced sample was glioma tissue, nonneoplastic brain tissue, or PBMCs (not recorded which). The V gene is TRBV27, the J gene TRBJ2-7; D not certain. CDR3 loop: CASSLSPPGYEQYF. CDR3 coding DNA: TGTGCCAGCAGTTTATCCCCTCCAGGCTACGAGCAGTACTTC.